This TCR beta chain was captured by sequencing in a study of technical replicates of blood from several donors. This CDR3 has 16 amino acids. The V gene's germline CDR1 is KGHSH and CDR2 LQKENI. V lost 3 bases to trimming and J lost 4 bases, with 16 bases between them. TCRdb's copy holds only in-frame clones and misses some; the assay was immunoSEQ multiplex PCR. The sample yields some 78,000 clones, roughly 94% seen once. Specimen: T cells isolated from PBMCs. The receptor was derived from a human donor in good health. This chain connects TRBV18 to TRBJ2-1, with D perhaps matching TRBD1 (5 bases). The CDR3 loop is CASSPPNLQVYNEQFF. CDR3 nucleotide sequence: TGTGCCAGCTCACCCCCAAACTTACAGGTTTACAATGAGCAGTTCTTC.